The 29 T cell receptor beta chains listed next were all sequenced from one sample in a study of cytomegalovirus exposure and HLA in healthy donors. TCRdb's copy holds only in-frame clones and misses some; the assay was immunoSEQ multiplex PCR. The sample shows roughly 70,000 clones, nearly 95% of them seen only once. The sequenced sample consisted of PBMCs. All receptors derive from a man younger than 35 in good health and CMV-seropositive.

This sequence joins TRBV29-1 and TRBJ2-7; D may be TRBD2 (5 bases). The CDR3 is made up of 12 amino acids. Germline V gene lookup returns CDR1 SQVTM and CDR2 ANQGSEA. Deletions cut 1 base from V and 5 bases from J, with 9 bases between. CDR3 amino acids: CSVEGTLNEQYF. For the CDR3, the DNA is TGCAGCGTTGAAGGGACTCTGAACGAGCAGTACTTC.

The chain is built from TRBV30 and TRBJ2-3; 8 bases agree with TRBD2. Losses at the gene ends were 0 bases for V and 0 bases for J; bases not matched to a gene: 8. CDR1 and CDR2 (germline): GTSNPN, SVGIG (reference sequence). This CDR3 is 17 amino acids long. CDR3 nucleotides: TGTGCCTGGAGTGTATCAACTAGCGGATCTAGCACAGATACGCAGTATTTT. This translates into CAWSVSTSGSSTDTQYF.

V and J are TRBV4-2 and TRBJ1-3; D is possibly TRBD1 (5 bases). The V and J ends lost 1 base and 0 bases respectively, with 10 bases between them. This CDR3 has 16 amino acids. The germline CDR1 and CDR2 sequences are LGHNA and YNFKEQ. CDR3: CASSQVGLSSGNTIYF. DNA of the CDR3: TGTGCCAGCAGCCAAGTGGGACTTAGCTCTGGAAACACCATATATTTT.

The chain employs TRBV5-6 and TRBJ2-7, with D perhaps TRBD2 (5 bases). The CDR3 runs to 12 residues. V lost 5 bases and J 4 bases, leaving 10 bases between the germline ends. Per germline, CDR1 SGHDT and CDR2 YYEEEE. The CDR3 is CASRSSGYEQYF. The CDR3 DNA sequence: TGTGCCAGCAGATCATCGGGGTACGAGCAGTACTTC.

This CDR3 is CASSLTGQGAYEQYF. CDR3 nucleotides: TGTGCCAGCAGCCTGACAGGGCAGGGGGCCTACGAGCAGTACTTC. The chain carries TRBV7-9 and TRBJ2-7, with 7 nucleotides matching TRBD1. The CDR3 runs 15 residues. CDR1 and CDR2 from the germline V gene are SEHNR and FQNEAQ (reference sequence). The ends lost 5 bases at V and 2 bases at J; junction bases unmatched: 9.

This chain links TRBV9 with TRBJ1-2, with a tentative D call TRBD1 (6 bases). The germline V gene has CDR1 SGDLS and CDR2 YYNGEE. The CDR3 sequence is 14 residues long. V was clipped by 0 bases and J by 2 bases, with 8 bases between them. CDR3 in amino acids: CASSVGGGNYGYTF. The CDR3 DNA reads as TGTGCCAGCAGCGTAGGAGGGGGAAACTATGGCTACACCTTC.

This chain uses TRBV28 with TRBJ2-7, with TRBD2 identical over 12 bases. Germline CDR1 MDHEN, CDR2 SYDVKM. The ends lost 5 bases at V and 7 bases at J; junction bases unmatched: 15. The CDR3 is 17 residues long. This chain's CDR3 is CASSQVLAGGVKREQYF. CDR3 in DNA: TGTGCCAGCAGTCAGGTACTAGCGGGAGGTGTTAAAAGAGAGCAGTACTTC.

The chain recombines TRBV28 with TRBJ2-5; maybe TRBD1 (6 bases). Germline values: CDR1 MDHEN, CDR2 SYDVKM. Trimming took 4 bases from V and 8 from J, leaving 11 bases between them. The CDR3 spans 12 residues. For the CDR3, the DNA is TGTGCCAGCAGTTCCTCGACAGGAACCCAGTACTTC. Protein: CASSSSTGTQYF.

The chain carries TRBV14 and TRBJ2-1; D not resolved. CDR3 length equals 13 residues. Germline lookup yields CDR1 SGHDN and CDR2 FVKESK. V gave up 4 bases and J gave up 6 bases, with 10 bases separating them. The CDR3 protein is CASSRRATNEQFF. The CDR3 coding sequence is TGTGCCAGCAGCCGTCGAGCGACCAATGAGCAGTTCTTC.

V is TRBV7-3 and J is TRBJ2-1, with TRBD2 as a possible D gene (6 bases). CDR1 SGHTA and CDR2 FQGTGA come from the germline V gene. This CDR3 has 17 residues. The ends were cut back, 1 base at V and 3 bases at J, with 16 bases in the middle. DNA of the CDR3: TGTGCCAGCAGCTTAATTGGTGGGAGGCATAACTACAATGAGCAGTTCTTC. The encoded protein is CASSLIGGRHNYNEQFF.

The chain employs TRBV5-6 and TRBJ1-2; 9 bases align to TRBD1. Trimming at V came to 4 bases and at J to 0 bases, leaving 7 bases not matched to a gene. This CDR3 has 16 amino acids. The V gene's germline CDR1 is SGHDT and CDR2 YYEEEE. CDR3: CASSKQGALANYGYTF. The CDR3 DNA sequence: TGTGCCAGCAGCAAACAGGGGGCCTTAGCTAACTATGGCTACACCTTC.

The rearrangement uses TRBV4-2 and TRBJ2-7; 9 positions agree with TRBD2. This CDR3 is built from 15 residues. Germline assignment: CDR1 LGHNA and CDR2 YNFKEQ. The J segment lost 3 bases and the V segment lost 3 bases, leaving 6 bases of the junction unmatched. The CDR3 here is CASSQGGGEHYEQYF. CDR3 bases: TGTGCCAGCAGCCAGGGCGGGGGGGAACACTACGAGCAGTACTTC.

The chain is built from TRBV10-3 and TRBJ1-1; no clear D gene. CDR3 length: 16 residues. V was shortened by 0 bases and J by 1 base, with 12 bases between the two germline ends. Germline loops: CDR1 ENHRY, CDR2 SYGVKD. CDR3 sequence: CAISESIPQPNTEAFF. The CDR3 nucleotides are TGTGCCATCAGTGAGTCGATACCACAGCCGAACACTGAAGCTTTCTTT.

The V and J genes are TRBV13 and TRBJ2-3; tentatively, D is TRBD2 (5 bases). Per germline, CDR1 PRHDT and CDR2 FYEKMQ (reference sequence). The CDR3 covers 11 residues. Trimming took off 4 bases at V and 6 bases at J, with 5 bases between the two ends. CDR3 amino acids: CASSSGDTQYF. In DNA form, the CDR3 reads TGTGCCAGCAGCTCGGGGGATACGCAGTATTTT.

The chain couples TRBV4-1 to TRBJ2-1; no definite D call. The CDR3 is made up of 13 amino acids. Germline CDR1 reads MGHRA; CDR2 reads YSYEKL. The V end was cut by 5 bases, the J end by 0 bases, with 5 bases between. This chain's CDR3 is CASSGVSYNEQFF. The CDR3 bases are TGCGCCAGCAGCGGAGTCTCCTACAATGAGCAGTTCTTC.

The chain combines TRBV2 with TRBJ2-5, with TRBD1 identical over 11 bases. V trimming: 6 bases; J trimming: 5 bases; junction bases outside the gene matches: 8. Germline CDR1 is SNHLY and CDR2 is FYNNEI. This CDR3 is 15 amino acids long. The CDR3 DNA sequence: TGTGCCAGCAGGGACAGGGGGCAAGGTTGGGAGACCCAGTACTTC. Encoded protein: CASRDRGQGWETQYF.

The V and J genes are TRBV5-4 and TRBJ2-7; D might be TRBD1 (6 bases). Germline CDR1 reads SGHNT; CDR2 reads YYREEE (reference sequence). The CDR3 loop spans 12 amino acids. Trimming left V 2 bases short and J 4 bases short, with 7 bases between. The CDR3 region has the DNA TGTGCCAGCAGCTTACAGGGATACGAGCAGTACTTC. It encodes CASSLQGYEQYF.

The V gene is TRBV6-4, the J gene TRBJ2-7; 14 positions match TRBD2. Germline CDR1 and CDR2: MRHNA and SNTAGT. The CDR3 is 16 amino acids. V shed 10 bases, J shed 1 base, and the junction held 9 bases outside the gene matches. The CDR3 loop is CAIPGLAGASSYEQYF. DNA of the CDR3: TGTGCCATCCCGGGACTAGCGGGAGCGTCTTCCTACGAGCAGTACTTC.

The chain carries TRBV6-6 and TRBJ2-7; D may be TRBD2 (5 bases). This CDR3 spans 16 amino acids. V lost 5 bases, J lost 0 bases, and 17 bases lay in between. Per germline, CDR1 MNHNY and CDR2 SVGAGI (reference sequence). The CDR3 loop is CASSPPSSGDSYEQYF. The CDR3 DNA follows: TGTGCCAGCAGTCCCCCGTCGAGCGGTGACTCCTACGAGCAGTACTTC.

The CDR3 DNA sequence: TGCGCCAGCAGCCAAAGCCCCCCAGGGGGACGAAATCAGCCCCAGCATTTT. Its protein is CASSQSPPGGRNQPQHF. This rearrangement joins TRBV4-1 to TRBJ1-5; 7 bases are a match to TRBD1. V was clipped by 2 bases and J by 4 bases; unmatched bases: 11. The CDR3 is 17 amino acids. CDR1 is MGHRA, CDR2 YSYEKL, per germline.

V usage is TRBV5-6 and J usage is TRBJ2-5, with D perhaps matching TRBD2 (5 bases). CDR1 and CDR2 (germline): SGHDT, YYEEEE. V lost 1 base, J lost 5 bases, and 12 bases lay in between. This CDR3 spans 14 amino acids. CDR3 DNA: TGTGCCAGCAGCTTGCGGGCTAGCCATGAGACCCAGTACTTC. It encodes CASSLRASHETQYF.

This chain joins TRBV11-2 and TRBJ2-5; a possible D gene is TRBD2 (5 bases). V was pared by 4 bases and J by 7 bases, with 7 bases between. The germline gives CDR1 SGHAT, CDR2 FQNNGV. The CDR3 loop spans 11 amino acids. Here the CDR3 DNA reads TGTGCCAGCAGCTCCAGCGGGACCCAGTACTTC. Translation: CASSSSGTQYF. Complete variable domain (other parts from reference TRBV11-2 and TRBJ2-5): EAGVAQSPRYKIIEKRQSVAFWCNPISGHATLYWYQQILGQGPKLLIQFQNNGVVDDSQLPKDRFSAERLKGVDSTLKIQPAKLEDSAVYLCASSSSGTQYFGPGTRLLVL.

The V and J genes are TRBV11-2 and TRBJ2-1, with D uncertain. Germline assignment: CDR1 SGHAT and CDR2 FQNNGV. The CDR3 runs 11 residues. Trimming cost V 5 bases and J 4 bases, with 3 bases left between them. The CDR3 DNA is TGTGCCAGCAGCCAGTACAATGAGCAGTTCTTC. This gives the protein CASSQYNEQFF.

The V call is TRBV30, the J call TRBJ1-1, with 10 bases fitting TRBD1. The CDR3 is 13 residues long. After removal of 5 bases from V and 4 bases from J, the junction contained 4 bases not matched to a gene. CDR1 GTSNPN and CDR2 SVGIG come from the germline V gene (reference sequence). CDR3 sequence: CAWDRGRGTEAFF. Here the CDR3 DNA reads TGTGCCTGGGACAGGGGGCGGGGCACTGAAGCTTTCTTT.

The chain has TRBV2 and TRBJ1-6, with 8 bases identical to TRBD1. This CDR3 is 15 amino acids long. The J segment lost 7 bases and the V segment lost 7 bases, leaving 9 bases of the junction unmatched. CDR1 is SNHLY, CDR2 FYNNEI, per germline. The CDR3 loop is CASTTPGQVNSPLHF. CDR3 in DNA: TGTGCCAGCACTACGCCGGGACAGGTCAATTCACCCCTCCACTTT. Together with reference TRBV2 and TRBJ1-6, the CDR3 gives the full variable domain: EPEVTQTPSHQVTQMGQEVILRCVPISNHLYFYWYRQILGQKVEFLVSFYNNEISEKSEIFDDQFSVERPDGSNFTLKIRSTKLEDSAMYFCASTTPGQVNSPLHFGNGTRLTVT.

The sample holds one count of this clone. The chain carries TRBV28 and TRBJ2-1; 9 nucleotides line up with TRBD2. Trimming took 3 bases from V and 9 from J; bases not matched to a gene: 12. The CDR3 sequence is 16 residues long. Germline assignment: CDR1 MDHEN and CDR2 SYDVKM. In DNA, the CDR3 is TGTGCCAGCAGTTTTTCGTCAGCAGCGGGAGGTCGTGAGCAGTTCTTC. This sequence encodes CASSFSSAAGGREQFF.

The rearrangement joins TRBV4-1 to TRBJ2-7; 11 bases are shared with TRBD2. The CDR3 contains 17 residues. J lost 6 bases, V lost 0 bases, and 10 bases had no gene match. Germline V CDR1 and CDR2: MGHRA, YSYEKL. The CDR3 spells CASSQDSPSGRFGEQYF. For the CDR3, the DNA is TGCGCCAGCAGCCAAGATTCGCCTAGCGGGAGGTTCGGCGAGCAGTACTTC.

The chain carries TRBV28 and TRBJ2-5; possibly TRBD1 for D (6 bases). Between the trimmed V and J ends, which lost 9 bases and 4 bases, there was a span of 12 bases. Germline V gene data show CDR1 as MDHEN and CDR2 as SYDVKM. The CDR3 sequence is 12 residues long. CDR3 region: CASVKQGETQYF. The CDR3 region has the DNA TGTGCCAGTGTTAAACAGGGAGAGACCCAGTACTTC. Supplemented by reference TRBV28 and TRBJ2-5, the full variable domain reads DVKVTQSSRYLVKRTGEKVFLECVQDMDHENMFWYRQDPGLGLRLIYFSYDVKMKEKGDIPEGYSVSREKKERFSLILESASTNQTSMYLCASVKQGETQYFGPGTRLLVL.

V usage is TRBV19 and J usage is TRBJ2-1; D remains unclear. With 5 bases removed from V and 6 bases from J, the gap between germline ends came to 8 bases. CDR1 and CDR2 (germline): LNHDA, SQIVND (reference sequence). CDR3 length: 12 amino acids. The DNA for the CDR3 is TGTGCCAGTAGTCCCTATACCAATGAGCAGTTCTTC. Protein sequence: CASSPYTNEQFF.